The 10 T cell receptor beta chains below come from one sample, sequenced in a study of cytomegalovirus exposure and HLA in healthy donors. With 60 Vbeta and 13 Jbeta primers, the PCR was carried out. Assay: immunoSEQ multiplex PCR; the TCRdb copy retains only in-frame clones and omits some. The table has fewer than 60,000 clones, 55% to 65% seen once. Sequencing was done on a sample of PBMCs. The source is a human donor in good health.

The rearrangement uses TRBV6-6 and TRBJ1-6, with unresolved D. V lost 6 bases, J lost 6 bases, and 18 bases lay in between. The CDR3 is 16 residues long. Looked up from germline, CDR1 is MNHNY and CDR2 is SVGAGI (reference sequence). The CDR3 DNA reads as TGTGCCAGCAGCCTGAGAGCGATTAGTGGTAATTCACCCCTCCACTTT. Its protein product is CASSLRAISGNSPLHF.

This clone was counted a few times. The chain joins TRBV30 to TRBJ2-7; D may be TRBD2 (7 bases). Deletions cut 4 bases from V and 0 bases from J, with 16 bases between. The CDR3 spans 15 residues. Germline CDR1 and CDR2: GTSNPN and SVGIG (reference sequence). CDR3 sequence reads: CAWTTGGGASYEQYF. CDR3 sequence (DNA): TGTGCCTGGACCACCGGAGGGGGGGCCTCCTACGAGCAGTACTTC. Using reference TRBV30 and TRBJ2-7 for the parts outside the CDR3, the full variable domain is SQTIHQWPATLVQPVGSPLSLECTVEGTSNPNLYWYRQAAGRGLQLLFYSVGIGQISSEVPQNLSASRPQDRQFILSSKKLLLSDSGFYLCAWTTGGGASYEQYFGPGTRLTVT.

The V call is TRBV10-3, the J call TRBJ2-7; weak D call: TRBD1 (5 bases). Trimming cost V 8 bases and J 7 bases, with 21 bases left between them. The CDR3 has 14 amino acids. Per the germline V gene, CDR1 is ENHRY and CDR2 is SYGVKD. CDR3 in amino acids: CAIGVGAALGEQYF. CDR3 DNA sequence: TGTGCCATCGGAGTTGGGGCAGCCCTGGGGGAGCAGTACTTC.

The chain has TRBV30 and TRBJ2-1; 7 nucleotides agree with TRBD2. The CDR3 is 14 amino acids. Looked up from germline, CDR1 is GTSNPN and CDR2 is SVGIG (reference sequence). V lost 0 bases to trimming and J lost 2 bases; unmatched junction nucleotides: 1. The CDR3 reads CAWSVGGTYNEQFF. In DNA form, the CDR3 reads TGTGCCTGGAGTGTGGGGGGGACCTACAATGAGCAGTTCTTC.

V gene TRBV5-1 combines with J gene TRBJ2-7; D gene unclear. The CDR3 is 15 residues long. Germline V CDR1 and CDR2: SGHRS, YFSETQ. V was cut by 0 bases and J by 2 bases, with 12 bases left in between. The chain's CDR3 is CASSLELGGTYEQYF. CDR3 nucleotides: TGCGCCAGCAGCTTGGAACTCGGCGGCACCTACGAGCAGTACTTC.

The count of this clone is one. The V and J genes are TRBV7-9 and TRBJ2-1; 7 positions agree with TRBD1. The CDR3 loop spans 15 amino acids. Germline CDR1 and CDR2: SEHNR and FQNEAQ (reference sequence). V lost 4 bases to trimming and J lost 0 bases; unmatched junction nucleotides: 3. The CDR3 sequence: CASSWDRSSYNEQFF. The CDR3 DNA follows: TGTGCCAGCAGCTGGGACAGAAGCTCCTACAATGAGCAGTTCTTC.

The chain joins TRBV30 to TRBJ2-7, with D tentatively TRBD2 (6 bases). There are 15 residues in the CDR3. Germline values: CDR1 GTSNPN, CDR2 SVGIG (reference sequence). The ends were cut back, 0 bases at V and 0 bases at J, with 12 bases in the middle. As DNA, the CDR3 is TGTGCCTGGAGTGTTCTCGGGGGAGGCTCCTACGAGCAGTACTTC. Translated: CAWSVLGGGSYEQYF.

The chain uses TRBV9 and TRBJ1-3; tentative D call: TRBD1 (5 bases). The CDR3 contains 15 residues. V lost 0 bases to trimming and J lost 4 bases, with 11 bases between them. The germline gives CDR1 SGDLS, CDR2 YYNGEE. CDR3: CASSVGSGWGNTIYF. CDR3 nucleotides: TGTGCCAGCAGCGTAGGCTCAGGGTGGGGAAACACCATATATTTT.

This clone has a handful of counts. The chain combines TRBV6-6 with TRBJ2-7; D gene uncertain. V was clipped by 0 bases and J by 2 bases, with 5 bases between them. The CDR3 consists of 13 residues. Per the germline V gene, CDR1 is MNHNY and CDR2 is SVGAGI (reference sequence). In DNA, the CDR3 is TGTGCCAGCAGTTACTCTGGGCCCTACGAGCAGTACTTC. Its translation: CASSYSGPYEQYF.

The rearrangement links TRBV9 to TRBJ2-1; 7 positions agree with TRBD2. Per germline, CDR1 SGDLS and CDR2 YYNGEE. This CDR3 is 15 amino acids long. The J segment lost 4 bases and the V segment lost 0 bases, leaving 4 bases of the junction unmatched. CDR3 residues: CASSVAASGYNEQFF. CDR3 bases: TGTGCCAGCAGCGTAGCGGCTAGCGGATACAATGAGCAGTTCTTC.